The clone carrying this T cell receptor beta chain was seen a single time. Germline CDR1 and CDR2: MNHEY and SMNVEV (reference sequence). V shed 2 bases and J 5 bases; nucleotides not matched to a gene: 15. The CDR3 is made up of 19 amino acids. Authors' methods: Reference gene primer amplification gave nucleated cell count estimates. TCRdb's table, derived via immunoSEQ multiplex PCR, lists solely in-frame clones and lacks some. V and J calls and clone size follow that table, whereas D and trimming were derived from the DNA. This table holds about 59,000 clones, 79% found once. This specimen comes from a study of blood T cell repertoires in COVID-19. The wider study: Sample material is recorded as cDNA or gDNA derived from T cells, B-cell-depleted T cells, or PBMCs.

The genes are TRBV27 and TRBJ1-4, with 9 bases that match TRBD1. The specimen was peripheral blood. This TCR came from a man in his sixties with acute or convalescent COVID-19. CDR3 amino acids: CASSLPLFTGQGKNEKLFF. The DNA for the CDR3 is TGTGCCAGCAGTTTACCCCTCTTCACCGGACAGGGGAAGAATGAAAAACTGTTTTTT. The whole variable domain, filled in from reference TRBV27 and TRBJ1-4, reads EAQVTQNPRYLITVTGKKLTVTCSQNMNHEYMSWYRQDPGLGLRQIYYSMNVEVTDKGDVPEGYKVSRKEKRNFPLILESPSPNQTSLYFCASSLPLFTGQGKNEKLFFGSGTQLSVL.